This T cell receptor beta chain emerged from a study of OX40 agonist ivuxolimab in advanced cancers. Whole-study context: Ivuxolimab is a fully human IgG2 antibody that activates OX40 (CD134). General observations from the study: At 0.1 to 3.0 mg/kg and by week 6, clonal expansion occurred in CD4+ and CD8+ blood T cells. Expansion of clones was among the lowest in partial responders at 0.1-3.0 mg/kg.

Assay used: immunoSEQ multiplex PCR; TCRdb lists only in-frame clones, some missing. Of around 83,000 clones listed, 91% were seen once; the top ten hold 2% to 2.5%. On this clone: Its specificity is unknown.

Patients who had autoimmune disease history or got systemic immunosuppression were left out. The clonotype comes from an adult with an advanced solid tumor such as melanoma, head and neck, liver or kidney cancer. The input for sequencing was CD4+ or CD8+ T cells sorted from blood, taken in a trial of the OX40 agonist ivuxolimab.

CDR3 sequence: CASSRGLAGVNEQFF. CDR3 coding DNA: TGTGCCAGCAGCAGAGGCCTAGCGGGAGTTAATGAGCAGTTCTTC. J is TRBJ2-1 and V is TRBV7-2; 10 bases are shared with TRBD2. The ends lost 5 bases at V and 7 bases at J; junction bases unmatched: 8. This CDR3 spans 15 amino acids. Looked up from germline, CDR1 is SGHTA and CDR2 is FQGNSA.